Reported below is one T cell receptor (delta chain). Its binding antigen is unknown. There are no base qualities to consult, and no much larger clone falls within one base. For both patients and controls, peripheral blood mononuclear cells were isolated, and the genomic DNA from these cells was used for TCR sequencing. Controls were roughly 23 healthy adult blood donors, with a median age of approximately 60 years and 12 males and around eleven females, matched to patients for age and sex. This sample was included in a study of gamma delta lymphoproliferative disorders and STAT genes (dated by TCRdb to 2016 to 2018). For context, the study as a whole: The LymphoTrack Dx TCRG Assay was used to prepare gamma-chain libraries from at least 50 ng of genomic DNA. Because no corresponding Invivoscribe delta assay was available, delta-chain libraries were prepared according to the standard operating procedure of the EuroClonality-NGS working group. Within a larger immunophenotypic and STAT-mutation study, TCR gamma and delta CDR3 repertoires were profiled by deep sequencing in Tgammadelta lymphoproliferative disease patients and healthy controls. Two gamma-chain samples and all delta-chain samples were sequenced twice to confirm results.

General findings and caveats noted by the study authors: Almost every major gamma and delta clonotype in patients was public, meaning shared with at least one healthy donor, and only two gamma clonotypes were private to disease. In whole-repertoire clustering, patient gamma repertoires grouped separately from healthy controls, whereas delta repertoires showed no separation between groups. The authors pointed out that NGS specificity may be lower at low frequencies, so whether leukemic clones are public or private needs to be confirmed. Control T cells were likely spread across varied maturation stages, whereas leukemic cells were skewed toward terminal effectors, which potentially limits comparisons between patients and controls.

In both library methods, multiplex PCR was carried out with primers targeting conserved V and J regions of the TCR genes. After purification and pooling, the amplicons were sequenced on an Illumina MiSeq platform. In the authors' own workflow: V(D)J alignment, clonotype assembly and translation were performed with MiXCR, whereas functionality assessment and CDR3 repertoire analyses were performed with VDJtools. CDR3 was defined per IMGT, and analyses were restricted to productive sequences using functional genes, excluding ORF genes and pseudogenes. A custom Python script was used to look across all patients and controls for identical amino acid CDR3s belonging to major clonotypes, meaning those with a frequency of >=5%. To compare clonotype frequencies between patients and controls, a one-sided non-parametric Wilcoxon test was applied. Clones were re-identified by TCRdb from the public reads with CATT, and rows with the same DNA were merged. These V and J calls are TCRdb output, not the study's own analysis. The sample has over 800 delta-chain clones on record, 1.5% of them singletons. The ten largest clones add up to just under 80% of the sample.

V gives up 5 bases and J gives up 0 bases, and the segment between their germline ends measures 31 bases. The CDR3, from cysteine to phenylalanine, totals 21 residues. Only the CDR3 part of the read is kept: 63 bases, read in frame from the first base. Per the germline V gene, TSWWSYY is the CDR1 and QGS is the CDR2. The specimen was blood. This TCR was sampled from a human donor in good health. Rearrangement joined TRDV1 to TRDJ1; TRDD3 is a possible D gene, resting on 9 matching bases. The bases read TGTGCTCTTGGGAAGGCCTTCCTAGCCTGGGGGATCGGTTTGCACACCGATAAACTCATCTTT. Its translation reads: CALGKAFLAWGIGLHTDKLIF.